This is a list of T cell receptor beta chains from one sample in a study of T cells expressing NK-cell markers. Using the 5' RACE reads, TCRdb records one entry per CDR3 protein without DNA. The repertoire shows some 340,000 distinct CDR3 sequences; the top ten hold around 5.2%. Sequenced: blood T cells: a sorted CD56 or NKG2C T cell subset, CD4+ or CD8+ T cells, or bulk PBMC T cells (not recorded which). These receptor sequences come from a man aged 18-69 years in good health. The CDR3 runs from the conserved cysteine through the conserved F or W.

cdr3_aa: CASSQDLTGRYGYTF; v_call: TRBV3-1; j_call: TRBJ1-2
cdr3_aa: CASSPDTAGSFF; v_call: TRBV18; j_call: TRBJ1-1
cdr3_aa: CAWRTAGNTGELFF; v_call: TRBV30; j_call: TRBJ2-2
cdr3_aa: CASSQGYNEKLFF; v_call: TRBV18; j_call: TRBJ1-4
cdr3_aa: CASSWGVAYGNTIYF; v_call: TRBV19; j_call: TRBJ1-3
cdr3_aa: CASSRALAGGYNEQFF; v_call: TRBV4-2; j_call: TRBJ2-1
cdr3_aa: CASSLLGRGGRETQYF; v_call: TRBV27; j_call: TRBJ2-5
cdr3_aa: CASAHPLTVGNTEAFF; v_call: TRBV12-5; j_call: TRBJ1-1
cdr3_aa: CASRRQGSGTGELFF; v_call: TRBV27; j_call: TRBJ2-2
cdr3_aa: CASSQNSGDEQFF; v_call: TRBV4-1; j_call: TRBJ2-1
cdr3_aa: CASSLPTGTEGNTIYF; v_call: TRBV21-1; j_call: TRBJ1-3
cdr3_aa: CASSYGAGDYYEQYF; v_call: TRBV6-2/TRBV6-3; j_call: TRBJ2-7
cdr3_aa: CASREPGLKLFF; v_call: TRBV12-3/TRBV12-4; j_call: TRBJ1-4
cdr3_aa: CASSPGGSNYGYTF; v_call: TRBV18; j_call: TRBJ1-2
cdr3_aa: CSALKGSDYGYTF; v_call: TRBV20-1; j_call: TRBJ1-2
cdr3_aa: CASMKDYTGELFF; v_call: TRBV6-2/TRBV6-3; j_call: TRBJ2-2
cdr3_aa: CASSLSTVSSYEQYF; v_call: TRBV7-8; j_call: TRBJ2-7
cdr3_aa: CASTGLAGAGYNEQFF; v_call: TRBV6-1; j_call: TRBJ2-1
cdr3_aa: CASSKGRRSPAFEQYF; v_call: TRBV12-3/TRBV12-4; j_call: TRBJ2-7
cdr3_aa: CATSSAPSSGEQFF; v_call: TRBV15; j_call: TRBJ2-1
cdr3_aa: CASSSRWATLSTDTQYF; v_call: TRBV19; j_call: TRBJ2-3
cdr3_aa: CASSVNRGRSEKLFF; v_call: TRBV7-8; j_call: TRBJ1-4
cdr3_aa: CSASDEPGLLFF; v_call: TRBV20-1; j_call: TRBJ1-4
cdr3_aa: CASSRLLADNEQFF; v_call: TRBV3-1; j_call: TRBJ2-1
cdr3_aa: CASSARTGGIGEQYF; v_call: TRBV5-1; j_call: TRBJ2-7
cdr3_aa: CASSRDARRPPDTQYF; v_call: TRBV5-1; j_call: TRBJ2-3
cdr3_aa: CSALRAGESTDTQYF; v_call: TRBV20-1; j_call: TRBJ2-3
cdr3_aa: CASSRTRQWIQYF; v_call: TRBV28; j_call: TRBJ2-4
cdr3_aa: CASRSTASYYNEQFF; v_call: TRBV2; j_call: TRBJ2-1
cdr3_aa: CASLLGQGYTGELFF; v_call: TRBV2; j_call: TRBJ2-2
cdr3_aa: CAISEGWETDTQYF; v_call: TRBV10-3; j_call: TRBJ2-3
cdr3_aa: CASSLGTDHRGIYEQYF; v_call: TRBV5-1; j_call: TRBJ2-7
cdr3_aa: CARRRGDTQYF; v_call: TRBV21-1; j_call: TRBJ2-3
cdr3_aa: CASTIQGTRTKNIQYF; v_call: TRBV2; j_call: TRBJ2-4
cdr3_aa: CASSLSASLNEQFF; v_call: TRBV7-9; j_call: TRBJ2-1
cdr3_aa: CASSLAALWEQYF; v_call: TRBV7-2; j_call: TRBJ2-7